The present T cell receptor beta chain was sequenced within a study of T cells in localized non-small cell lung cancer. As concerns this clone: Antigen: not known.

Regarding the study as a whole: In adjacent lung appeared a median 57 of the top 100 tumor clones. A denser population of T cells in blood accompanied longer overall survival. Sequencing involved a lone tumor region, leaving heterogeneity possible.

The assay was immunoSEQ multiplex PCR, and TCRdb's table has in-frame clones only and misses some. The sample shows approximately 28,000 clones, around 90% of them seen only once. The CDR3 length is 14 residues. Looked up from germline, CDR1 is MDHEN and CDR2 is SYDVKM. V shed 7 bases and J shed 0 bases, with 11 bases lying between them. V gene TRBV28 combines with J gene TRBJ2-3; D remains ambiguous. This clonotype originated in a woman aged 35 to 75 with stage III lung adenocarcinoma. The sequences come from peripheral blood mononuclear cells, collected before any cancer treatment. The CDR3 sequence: CASISTPSTDTQYF. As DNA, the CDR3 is TGTGCCAGCATTTCGACACCGAGCACAGATACGCAGTATTTT.